This TCR beta chain was observed in a study of PD-1 blockade in classical Hodgkin lymphoma. This clone came up once. The sample's time point: cycle 4 day 1 (C4D1), after more than 5 weeks of nivolumab. Each and every patient relapsed after autologous stem cell transplantation, and patients got differing brentuximab vedotin exposure. Assay: immunoSEQ multiplex PCR; the TCRdb copy retains only in-frame clones and omits some. The sample consists of tens of thousands of clones, 85% to 95% of them appearing once. V shed 2 bases and J 5 bases; nucleotides not matched to a gene: 5. This CDR3 is built from 15 residues. CDR1 is MDHEN and CDR2 is SYDVKM in the germline V gene.

The material sequenced was peripheral blood mononuclear cells (PBMCs), taken before the fourth cycle of nivolumab. This chain uses TRBV28 with TRBJ2-5; TRBD2 aligns across 10 bases. The TCR was taken from a human donor with classical Hodgkin lymphoma. The CDR3 spells CASSLSGRALETQYF. The CDR3 DNA follows: TGTGCCAGCAGTTTAAGCGGGAGGGCCCTGGAGACCCAGTACTTC.